This is a list of T cell receptor beta chains from one sample in a study of blood T cell repertoires in COVID-19. The repertoire was sequenced with immunoSEQ multiplex PCR; TCRdb's copy has only in-frame clones and lacks some. This sample has approximately 210,000 clones, with about 91% found just once. The sequenced sample was peripheral blood. These receptors were taken from a man aged 30 to 39 with acute or convalescent COVID-19. CDR3s leave out the opening cysteine and the closing phenylalanine or tryptophan. The order of the fields is J gene, V gene, CDR3 protein.

J gene: TRBJ2-5; V gene: TRBV21-1; CDR3 protein: AGSPDGLYQETQY
J gene: TRBJ1-1; V gene: TRBV29-1; CDR3 protein: SVPRGGRENTEAF
J gene: TRBJ1-4; V gene: TRBV6-5; CDR3 protein: ASSAGMGTWEKLF
J gene: TRBJ2-7; V gene: TRBV2; CDR3 protein: ASYTGTGSYEQY
J gene: TRBJ2-3; V gene: TRBV19; CDR3 protein: ASSGGDTQY
J gene: TRBJ1-1; V gene: TRBV5-5; CDR3 protein: ASSLNLDSWTEAF
J gene: TRBJ2-2; V gene: TRBV6-1; CDR3 protein: ASSVRAGGPETGELF
J gene: TRBJ1-1; V gene: TRBV18; CDR3 protein: ASSLAGAGMNTEAF
J gene: TRBJ2-3; V gene: TRBV6-5; CDR3 protein: ASSYSGQVSTDTQY
J gene: TRBJ2-7; V gene: TRBV9; CDR3 protein: ASSVGAGSYEQY
J gene: TRBJ1-6; V gene: TRBV6-5; CDR3 protein: ASSYSRQINSPLH
J gene: TRBJ1-2; V gene: TRBV19; CDR3 protein: ASRGNSYGYT
J gene: TRBJ1-6; V gene: TRBV30; CDR3 protein: AWRARDRGQNSPLH
J gene: TRBJ1-4; V gene: TRBV6-5; CDR3 protein: ASSYWGKPDEKLF
J gene: TRBJ1-2; V gene: TRBV6-5; CDR3 protein: ASSLTGRAGYT
J gene: TRBJ2-5; V gene: TRBV5-1; CDR3 protein: ASKRTGGLEETQY
J gene: TRBJ1-2; V gene: TRBV3-1/TRBV3-2; CDR3 protein: ASSRMGSTNYGYT
J gene: TRBJ1-5; V gene: TRBV7-8; CDR3 protein: ASSLARVQPQH
J gene: TRBJ2-7; V gene: TRBV7-9; CDR3 protein: ASSLARESPQY
J gene: TRBJ2-7; V gene: TRBV28; CDR3 protein: ASSLAEGRHEQY
J gene: TRBJ2-1; V gene: TRBV9; CDR3 protein: ASSRTDNEQF
J gene: TRBJ1-1; V gene: TRBV24-1; CDR3 protein: ATTGGSNTEAF
J gene: TRBJ1-5; V gene: TRBV6-5; CDR3 protein: ASSYDSQVWQPQH
J gene: TRBJ1-2; V gene: TRBV5-4; CDR3 protein: ASSRDVGADYGYT
J gene: TRBJ2-1; V gene: TRBV5-5; CDR3 protein: ASTPLGGMGPVNEQF
J gene: TRBJ2-7; V gene: TRBV7-9; CDR3 protein: ASSRITGQFGYEQY
J gene: TRBJ2-3; V gene: TRBV18; CDR3 protein: ASSLGPGGIDTQY
J gene: TRBJ1-6; V gene: TRBV7-2; CDR3 protein: ASSRARVRRDNSPLH
J gene: TRBJ2-3; V gene: TRBV25-1; CDR3 protein: ASSEFDERTTDTQY
J gene: TRBJ2-2; V gene: TRBV10-1; CDR3 protein: ASSSGTGFSTGELF
J gene: TRBJ2-1; V gene: TRBV5-1; CDR3 protein: ASSLRTSGSFWDYNEQF
J gene: TRBJ2-4; V gene: TRBV2; CDR3 protein: ATRGLAGGGIQY
J gene: TRBJ2-7; V gene: TRBV28; CDR3 protein: ASGLAGVYEQY
J gene: TRBJ2-5; V gene: TRBV4-2; CDR3 protein: ASSELLAGGVETQY
J gene: TRBJ1-2; V gene: TRBV29-1; CDR3 protein: SVAIRGGYT
J gene: TRBJ2-1; V gene: TRBV5-1; CDR3 protein: ASSSRSYNEQF
J gene: TRBJ2-1; V gene: TRBV28; CDR3 protein: ASGRDRVYNEQF
J gene: TRBJ2-2; V gene: TRBV29-1; CDR3 protein: SVATGNTGELF
J gene: TRBJ1-1; V gene: TRBV5-1; CDR3 protein: ASSLLPGQGTGNTEAF
J gene: TRBJ2-5; V gene: TRBV7-3; CDR3 protein: ASSSSSGETQY
J gene: TRBJ1-2; V gene: TRBV28; CDR3 protein: ASSLPAPGTNNGYT
J gene: TRBJ1-1; V gene: TRBV6-6; CDR3 protein: ASRPRAGETEAF
J gene: TRBJ2-1; V gene: TRBV7-9; CDR3 protein: ASSLVGGSYNEQF
J gene: TRBJ1-5; V gene: TRBV19; CDR3 protein: ASSIGQGRGQPQH
J gene: TRBJ2-1; V gene: TRBV5-1; CDR3 protein: ASSLESGGYNEQF
J gene: TRBJ1-5; V gene: TRBV19; CDR3 protein: ASRRGLYQPQH
J gene: TRBJ2-5; V gene: TRBV9; CDR3 protein: ASSPGDPRGETQY
J gene: TRBJ1-3; V gene: TRBV7-8; CDR3 protein: ASSLTRTKIGNTIY
J gene: TRBJ2-1; V gene: TRBV2; CDR3 protein: ASSERVAGSSQF
J gene: TRBJ2-1; V gene: TRBV7-8; CDR3 protein: ASSSRFPGLGRRSDEQF